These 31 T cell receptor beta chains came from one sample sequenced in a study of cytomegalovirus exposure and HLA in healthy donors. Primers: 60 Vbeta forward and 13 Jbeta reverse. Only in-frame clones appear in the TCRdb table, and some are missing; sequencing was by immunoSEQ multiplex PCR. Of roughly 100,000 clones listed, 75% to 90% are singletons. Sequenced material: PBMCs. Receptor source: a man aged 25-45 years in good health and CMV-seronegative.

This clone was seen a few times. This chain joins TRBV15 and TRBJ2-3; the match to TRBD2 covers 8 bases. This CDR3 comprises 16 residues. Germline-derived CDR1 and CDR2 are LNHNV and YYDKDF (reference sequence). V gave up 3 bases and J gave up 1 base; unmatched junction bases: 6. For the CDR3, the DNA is TGTGCCACCAGCAGTGCTAGCGGGTGGGGCACAGATACGCAGTATTTT. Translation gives CATSSASGWGTDTQYF.

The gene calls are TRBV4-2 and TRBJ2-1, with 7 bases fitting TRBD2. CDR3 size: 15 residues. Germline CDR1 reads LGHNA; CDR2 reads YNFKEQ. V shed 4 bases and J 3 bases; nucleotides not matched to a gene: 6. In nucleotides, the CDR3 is TGTGCCAGCAGCCCCTTAGCGGGCCGCTACAATGAGCAGTTCTTC. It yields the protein CASSPLAGRYNEQFF.

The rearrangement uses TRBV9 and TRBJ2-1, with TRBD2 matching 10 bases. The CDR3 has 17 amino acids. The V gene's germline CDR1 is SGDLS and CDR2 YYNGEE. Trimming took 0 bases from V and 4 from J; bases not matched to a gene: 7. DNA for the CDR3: TGTGCCAGCAGCGTAGAGGCTAGCGGGGGTTTTTACAATGAGCAGTTCTTC. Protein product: CASSVEASGGFYNEQFF.

CDR3 in DNA: TGCAGCGTTGCCTTACAGGGGAGGTCCGGGGAGCTGTTTTTT. Its translation is CSVALQGRSGELFF. J is TRBJ2-2 and V is TRBV29-1; tentative D call: TRBD1 (7 bases). CDR1 and CDR2 from the germline V gene are SQVTM and ANQGSEA. V was shortened by 4 bases and J by 6 bases, with 15 bases between the two germline ends. The CDR3 runs to 14 residues.

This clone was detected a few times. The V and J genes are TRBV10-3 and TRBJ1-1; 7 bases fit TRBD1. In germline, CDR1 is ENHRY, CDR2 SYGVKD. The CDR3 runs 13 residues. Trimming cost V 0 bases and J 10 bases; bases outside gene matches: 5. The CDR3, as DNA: TGTGCCATCAGTGAGTCAACAGGGGCAGGAGCTTTCTTT. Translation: CAISESTGAGAFF.

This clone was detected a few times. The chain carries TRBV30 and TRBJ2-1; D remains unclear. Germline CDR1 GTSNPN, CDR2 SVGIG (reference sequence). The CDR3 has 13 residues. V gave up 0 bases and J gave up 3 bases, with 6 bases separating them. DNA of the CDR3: TGTGCCTGGAGTGTACTCATCTACAATGAGCAGTTCTTC. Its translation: CAWSVLIYNEQFF.

The CDR3 DNA is TGTGCCAGCAGCCCACGACAGGGTGGTCAGCCCCAGCATTTT. Protein sequence: CASSPRQGGQPQHF. J is TRBJ1-5 and V is TRBV4-2; 7 bases are a match to TRBD1. Germline V gene lookup returns CDR1 LGHNA and CDR2 YNFKEQ. The J segment lost 6 bases and the V segment lost 4 bases, leaving 6 bases of the junction unmatched. This CDR3 contains 14 residues.

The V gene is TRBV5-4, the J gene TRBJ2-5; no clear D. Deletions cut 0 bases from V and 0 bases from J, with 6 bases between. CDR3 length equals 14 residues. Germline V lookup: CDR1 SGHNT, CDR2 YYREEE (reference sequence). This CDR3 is CASSLGLDQETQYF. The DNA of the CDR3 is TGTGCCAGCAGCTTGGGACTTGACCAAGAGACCCAGTACTTC.

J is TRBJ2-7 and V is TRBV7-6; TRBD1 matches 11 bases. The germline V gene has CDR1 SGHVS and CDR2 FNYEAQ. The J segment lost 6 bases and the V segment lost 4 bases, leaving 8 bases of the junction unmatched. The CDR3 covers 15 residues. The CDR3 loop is CASSSITGQGGEQYF. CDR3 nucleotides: TGTGCCAGCAGCTCTATCACGGGACAGGGGGGCGAGCAGTACTTC.

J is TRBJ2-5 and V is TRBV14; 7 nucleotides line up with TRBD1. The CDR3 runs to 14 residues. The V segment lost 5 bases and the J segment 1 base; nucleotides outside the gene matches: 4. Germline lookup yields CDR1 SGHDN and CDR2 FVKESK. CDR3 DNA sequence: TGTGCCAGCAGCAACTGGGACAGCCAAGAGACCCAGTACTTC. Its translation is CASSNWDSQETQYF.

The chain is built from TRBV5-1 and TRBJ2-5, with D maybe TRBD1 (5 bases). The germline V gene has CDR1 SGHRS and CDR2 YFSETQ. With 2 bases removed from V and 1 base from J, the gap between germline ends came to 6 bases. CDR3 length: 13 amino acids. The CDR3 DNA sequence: TGCGCCAGCAGCTTTGACAGCCAAGAGACCCAGTACTTC. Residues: CASSFDSQETQYF.

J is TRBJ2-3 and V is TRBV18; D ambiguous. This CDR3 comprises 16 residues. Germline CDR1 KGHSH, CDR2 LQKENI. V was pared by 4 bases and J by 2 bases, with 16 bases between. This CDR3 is CASSLNPTHYTDTQYF. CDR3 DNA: TGTGCCAGCTCACTAAACCCGACCCACTACACAGATACGCAGTATTTT. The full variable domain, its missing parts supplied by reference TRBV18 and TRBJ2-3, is NAGVMQNPRHLVRRRGQEARLRCSPMKGHSHVYWYRQLPEEGLKFMVYLQKENIIDESGMPKERFSAEFPKEGPSILRIQQVVRGDSAAYFCASSLNPTHYTDTQYFGPGTRLTVL.

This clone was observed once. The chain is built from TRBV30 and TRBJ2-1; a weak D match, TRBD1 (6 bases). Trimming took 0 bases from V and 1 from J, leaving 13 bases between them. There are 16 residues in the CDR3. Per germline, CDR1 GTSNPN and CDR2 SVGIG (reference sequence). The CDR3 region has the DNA TGTGCCTGGAGTGTACAAGGACAGAATTCCTACAATGAGCAGTTCTTC. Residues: CAWSVQGQNSYNEQFF. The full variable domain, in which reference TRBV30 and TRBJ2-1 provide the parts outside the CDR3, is SQTIHQWPATLVQPVGSPLSLECTVEGTSNPNLYWYRQAAGRGLQLLFYSVGIGQISSEVPQNLSASRPQDRQFILSSKKLLLSDSGFYLCAWSVQGQNSYNEQFFGPGTRLTVL.

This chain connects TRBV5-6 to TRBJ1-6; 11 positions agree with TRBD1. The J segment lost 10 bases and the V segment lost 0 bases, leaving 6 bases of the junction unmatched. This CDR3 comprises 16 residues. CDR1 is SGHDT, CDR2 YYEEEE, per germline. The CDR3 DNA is TGTGCCAGCAGCTTGGATGGACAGGGGGCAGGCTCACCCCTCCACTTT. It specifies CASSLDGQGAGSPLHF.

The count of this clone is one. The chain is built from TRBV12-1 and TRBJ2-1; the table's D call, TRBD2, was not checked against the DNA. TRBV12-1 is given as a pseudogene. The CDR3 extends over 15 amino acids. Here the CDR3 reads CASSGGGLAPGEQFF. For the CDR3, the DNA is TGTGCCAGCAGTGGCGGGGGACTAGCGCCGGGGGAGCAGTTCTTC.

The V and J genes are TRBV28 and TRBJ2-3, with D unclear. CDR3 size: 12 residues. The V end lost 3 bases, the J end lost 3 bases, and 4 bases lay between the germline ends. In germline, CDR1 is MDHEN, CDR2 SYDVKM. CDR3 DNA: TGTGCCAGCAGTTTGAGAACAGATACGCAGTATTTT. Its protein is CASSLRTDTQYF.

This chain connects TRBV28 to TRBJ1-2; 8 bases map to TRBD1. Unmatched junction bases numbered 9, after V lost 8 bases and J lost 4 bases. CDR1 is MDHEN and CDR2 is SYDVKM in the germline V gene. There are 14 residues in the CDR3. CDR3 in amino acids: CASLPGGRSYGYTF. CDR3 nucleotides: TGTGCCAGCCTCCCAGGGGGCAGGTCCTATGGCTACACCTTC.

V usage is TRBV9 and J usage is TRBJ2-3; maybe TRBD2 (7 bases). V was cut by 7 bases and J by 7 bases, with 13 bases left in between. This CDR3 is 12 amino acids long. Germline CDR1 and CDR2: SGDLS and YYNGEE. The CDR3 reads CASGGGQYTQYF. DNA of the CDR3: TGTGCCAGCGGGGGGGGCCAATATACGCAGTATTTT.

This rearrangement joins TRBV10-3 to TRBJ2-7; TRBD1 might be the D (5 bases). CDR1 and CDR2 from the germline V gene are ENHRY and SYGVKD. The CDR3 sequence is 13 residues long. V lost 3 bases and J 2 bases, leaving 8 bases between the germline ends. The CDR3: CAISDRVTYEQYF. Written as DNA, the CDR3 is TGTGCCATCAGTGACAGGGTCACCTACGAGCAGTACTTC.

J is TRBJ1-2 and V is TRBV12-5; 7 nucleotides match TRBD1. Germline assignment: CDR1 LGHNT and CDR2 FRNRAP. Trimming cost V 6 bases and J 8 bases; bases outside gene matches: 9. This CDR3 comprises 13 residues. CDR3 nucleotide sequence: TGTGCTAGTGGCCGGGACAGCGCCGTAGGCTACACCTTC. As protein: CASGRDSAVGYTF.

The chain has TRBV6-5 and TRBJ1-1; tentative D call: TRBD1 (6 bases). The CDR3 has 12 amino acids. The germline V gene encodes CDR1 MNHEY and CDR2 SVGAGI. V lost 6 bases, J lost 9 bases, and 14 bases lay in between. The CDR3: CASRTRGGQAFF. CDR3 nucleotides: TGTGCCAGCAGAACAAGGGGGGGACAAGCTTTCTTT.

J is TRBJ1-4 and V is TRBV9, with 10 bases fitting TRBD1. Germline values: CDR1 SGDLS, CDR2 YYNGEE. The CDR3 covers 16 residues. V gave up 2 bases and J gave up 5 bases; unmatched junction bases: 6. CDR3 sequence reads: CASSVTPGQGNEKLFF. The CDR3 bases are TGTGCCAGCAGCGTTACACCGGGACAGGGGAATGAAAAACTGTTTTTT.

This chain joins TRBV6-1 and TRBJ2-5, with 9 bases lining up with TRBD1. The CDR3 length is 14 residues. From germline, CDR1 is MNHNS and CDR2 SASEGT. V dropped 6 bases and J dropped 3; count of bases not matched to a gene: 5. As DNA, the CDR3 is TGTGCCAGCAGACCGGGACAGGGAAAAGAGACCCAGTACTTC. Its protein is CASRPGQGKETQYF.

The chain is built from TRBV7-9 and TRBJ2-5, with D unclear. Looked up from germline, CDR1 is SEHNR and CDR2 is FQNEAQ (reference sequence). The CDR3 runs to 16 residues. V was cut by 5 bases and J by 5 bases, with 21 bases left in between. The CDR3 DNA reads TGTGCCAGCAGCCAACCCTTTGAGTACCCACGTGAGACCCAGTACTTC. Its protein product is CASSQPFEYPRETQYF.

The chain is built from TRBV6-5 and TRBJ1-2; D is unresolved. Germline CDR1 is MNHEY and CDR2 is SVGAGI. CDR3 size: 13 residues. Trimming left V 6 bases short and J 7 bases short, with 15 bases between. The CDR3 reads CASSPRQAGGYTF. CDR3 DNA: TGTGCCAGCAGCCCGAGACAAGCTGGTGGCTACACCTTC.

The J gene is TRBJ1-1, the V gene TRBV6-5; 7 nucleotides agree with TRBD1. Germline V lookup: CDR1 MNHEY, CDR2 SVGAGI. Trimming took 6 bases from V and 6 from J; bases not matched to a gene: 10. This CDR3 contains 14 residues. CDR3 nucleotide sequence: TGTGCCAGCAGACGCACAGGGGCTGGCTCTGAAGCTTTCTTT. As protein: CASRRTGAGSEAFF.

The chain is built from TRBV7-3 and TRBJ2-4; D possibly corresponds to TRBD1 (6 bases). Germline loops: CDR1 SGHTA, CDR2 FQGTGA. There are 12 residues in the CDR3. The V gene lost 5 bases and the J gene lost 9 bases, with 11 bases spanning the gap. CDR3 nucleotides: TGTGCCAGCAGCCCTGGGGGCGGCATTCAGTACTTC. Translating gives CASSPGGGIQYF.

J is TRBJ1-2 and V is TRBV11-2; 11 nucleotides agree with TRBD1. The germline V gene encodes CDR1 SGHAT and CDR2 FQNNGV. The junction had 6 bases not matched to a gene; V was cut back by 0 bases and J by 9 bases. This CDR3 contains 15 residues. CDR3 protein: CASSLDKDRGRSYTF. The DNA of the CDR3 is TGTGCCAGCAGCTTAGATAAGGACAGGGGGCGAAGCTACACCTTC.

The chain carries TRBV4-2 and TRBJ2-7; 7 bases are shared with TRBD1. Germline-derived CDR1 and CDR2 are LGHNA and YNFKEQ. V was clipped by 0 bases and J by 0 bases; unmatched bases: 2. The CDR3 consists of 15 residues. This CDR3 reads CASSQEGTASYEQYF. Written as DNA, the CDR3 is TGTGCCAGCAGCCAAGAAGGGACAGCCTCCTACGAGCAGTACTTC.

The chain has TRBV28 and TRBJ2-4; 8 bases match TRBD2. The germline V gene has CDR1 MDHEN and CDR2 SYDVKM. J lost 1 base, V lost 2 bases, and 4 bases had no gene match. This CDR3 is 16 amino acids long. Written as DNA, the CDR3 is TGTGCCAGCAGTTTAACTAGCGGCGGGGCCAAAAACATTCAGTACTTC. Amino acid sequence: CASSLTSGGAKNIQYF.

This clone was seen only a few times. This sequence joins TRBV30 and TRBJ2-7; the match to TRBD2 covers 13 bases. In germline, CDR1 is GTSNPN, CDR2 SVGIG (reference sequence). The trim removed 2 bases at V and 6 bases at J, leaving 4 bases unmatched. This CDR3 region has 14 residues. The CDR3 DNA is TGTGCCTGGAGTACCGGGACTAGCGGGACCGAGCAGTACTTC. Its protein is CAWSTGTSGTEQYF.